The 13 T cell receptor beta chains given below trace back to one sample, sequenced in a study of patients and donors after allogeneic stem cell transplantation. TCRdb analysed the RT-PCR reads with MiXCR anew, one entry per CDR3 protein. The table has around 30,000 distinct CDR3 sequences, roughly a third seen once; the top ten hold approximately 82%. The sample was blood, either unsorted or a sorted T cell fraction (not recorded which). These receptors originate from a human donor who was either an allogeneic HSCT recipient or a stem cell or donor lymphocyte infusion donor (not recorded which). It is not recorded whose cells these are; they may come from a transplant donor.

The chain recombines TRBV12-3 or TRBV12-4 with TRBJ2-2; D remains ambiguous. V dropped 1 base and J dropped 1 base, with 7 bases sitting between them. CDR3 size: 15 residues. The CDR3 is CASSLGLENTGELFF. DNA of the CDR3: TGTGCCAGCAGTTTAGGGCTAGAGAACACCGGGGAGCTGTTTTTT.

The rearrangement links TRBV15 to TRBJ1-3, with TRBD1 as a possible D gene (6 bases). This CDR3 contains 16 residues. Germline V gene data show CDR1 as LNHNV and CDR2 as YYDKDF (reference sequence). V was clipped by 7 bases and J by 3 bases, with 19 bases between them. The DNA of the CDR3 is TGTGCCACCACCTCCATGGGGGGGGGCCTTGGAAACACCATATATTTT. The encoded protein is CATTSMGGGLGNTIYF.

This clonotype has ten or more counts. The rearrangement joins TRBV15 to TRBJ1-4; no firm D call. In germline, CDR1 is LNHNV, CDR2 YYDKDF (reference sequence). The CDR3 has 14 residues. Trimming took off 3 bases at V and 7 bases at J, with 12 bases between the two ends. The CDR3 region is CATSRASETEKLFF. In nucleotides, the CDR3 is TGTGCCACCAGCAGGGCGTCAGAAACTGAAAAACTGTTTTTT.

This chain joins TRBV12-3 or TRBV12-4 and TRBJ2-3, with D uncertain. The CDR3 runs to 14 residues. V lost 5 bases, J lost 5 bases, and 14 bases lay in between. The CDR3 region has the DNA TGTGCCAGCAGTCCGACTCGGGTCGAAGATACGCAGTATTTT. Amino acid sequence: CASSPTRVEDTQYF.

Only a few counts were recorded for this clonotype. The J gene is TRBJ1-1, the V gene TRBV5-1, with D unresolved. Germline V gene lookup returns CDR1 SGHRS and CDR2 YFSETQ. The CDR3 sequence is 13 residues long. Trimming removed 4 bases at V and 3 bases at J, with 10 bases between. In DNA form, the CDR3 reads TGCGCCAGCAGCATTGCGATCGACACTGAAGCTTTCTTT. Amino acid sequence: CASSIAIDTEAFF.

This clonotype was found a few times. J is TRBJ1-4 and V is TRBV6-5; TRBD1 agrees at 7 bases. The CDR3 extends over 13 amino acids. V was pared by 10 bases and J by 2 bases, with 4 bases of the junction left unmatched. Germline V CDR1 and CDR2: MNHEY, SVGAGI. The CDR3 DNA is TGTGCCACCAGACAGGGTACTAATGAAAAACTGTTTTTT. Translated, it gives CATRQGTNEKLFF.

The genes are TRBV7-9 and TRBJ1-2; 8 nucleotides agree with TRBD1. Per germline, CDR1 SEHNR and CDR2 FQNEAQ (reference sequence). V lost 5 bases and J lost 5; bases outside the gene matches: 4. This CDR3 has 13 residues. The chain's CDR3 is CASSPDRVYGYTF. The DNA for the CDR3 is TGTGCCAGCAGCCCGGACAGGGTTTATGGCTACACCTTC. Full variable domain (outside the CDR3, taken from reference TRBV7-9 and TRBJ1-2): DTGVSQNPRHKITKRGQNVTFRCDPISEHNRLYWYRQTLGQGPEFLTYFQNEAQLEKSRLLSDRFSAERPKGSFSTLEIQRTEQGDSAMYLCASSPDRVYGYTFGSGTRLTVV.

This chain joins TRBV12-3 or TRBV12-4 and TRBJ2-3, with TRBD2 matching 9 bases. V gave up 3 bases and J gave up 4 bases; unmatched junction bases: 14. This CDR3 has 18 residues. CDR3 region: CASSFPRQAGGPADTQYF. CDR3 in DNA: TGTGCCAGCAGTTTCCCCCGTCAGGCGGGAGGGCCTGCAGATACGCAGTATTTT.

The V call is TRBV7-9, the J call TRBJ2-3, with D maybe TRBD2 (6 bases). This CDR3 has 14 amino acids. Germline assignment: CDR1 SEHNR and CDR2 FQNEAQ (reference sequence). Deletions cut 7 bases from V and 2 bases from J, with 13 bases between. The CDR3 DNA is TGTGCCAGCAACCTAGCGTTGACCACAGATACGCAGTATTTT. Translated: CASNLALTTDTQYF.

This clonotype was seen only a few times. The gene calls are TRBV15 and TRBJ1-5; D gene unclear. The length of the CDR3 is 15 residues. Deletions cut 0 bases from V and 2 bases from J, with 8 bases between. The germline V gene encodes CDR1 LNHNV and CDR2 YYDKDF (reference sequence). Here the CDR3 reads CATSRDSGGNQPQHF. CDR3 nucleotide sequence: TGTGCCACCAGCAGAGATAGTGGGGGCAATCAGCCCCAGCATTTT.

This clonotype has just a few counts. V gene TRBV24-1 combines with J gene TRBJ2-3; 7 nucleotides agree with TRBD1. The germline CDR1 and CDR2 sequences are KGHDR and SFDVKD. The CDR3 sequence is 16 residues long. The V and J ends lost 0 bases and 5 bases, in that order; junction bases with no gene match: 7. The CDR3 DNA follows: TGTGCCACCAGTGATTTGGGTAGGGGGCCGGGAGATACGCAGTATTTT. Residues: CATSDLGRGPGDTQYF.

The chain carries TRBV7-2 and TRBJ2-3; TRBD2 agrees at 8 bases. This CDR3 has 13 residues. Trimming cost V 8 bases and J 6 bases; bases outside gene matches: 7. Germline V CDR1 and CDR2: SGHTA, FQGNSA. CDR3 loop: CASQSTSVDTQYF. In DNA, the CDR3 is TGTGCCAGCCAATCGACTAGCGTGGATACGCAGTATTTT. The full variable domain, its missing parts supplied by reference TRBV7-2 and TRBJ2-3, is GAGVSQSPSNKVTEKGKDVELRCDPISGHTALYWYRQSLGQGLEFLIYFQGNSAPDKSGLPSDRFSAERTGGSVSTLTIQRTQQEDSAVYLCASQSTSVDTQYFGPGTRLTVL.

CDR3 coding DNA: TGTGCCAGCAGCTCGCTCCGGGCCACGCAGTATTTT. This translates into CASSSLRATQYF. The rearrangement links TRBV5-5 to TRBJ2-3; no clear D gene. Between the trimmed V and J ends, which lost 3 bases and 9 bases, there was a span of 11 bases. Germline V gives CDR1 SGHKS, CDR2 YYEKEE (reference sequence). The CDR3 loop spans 12 amino acids.